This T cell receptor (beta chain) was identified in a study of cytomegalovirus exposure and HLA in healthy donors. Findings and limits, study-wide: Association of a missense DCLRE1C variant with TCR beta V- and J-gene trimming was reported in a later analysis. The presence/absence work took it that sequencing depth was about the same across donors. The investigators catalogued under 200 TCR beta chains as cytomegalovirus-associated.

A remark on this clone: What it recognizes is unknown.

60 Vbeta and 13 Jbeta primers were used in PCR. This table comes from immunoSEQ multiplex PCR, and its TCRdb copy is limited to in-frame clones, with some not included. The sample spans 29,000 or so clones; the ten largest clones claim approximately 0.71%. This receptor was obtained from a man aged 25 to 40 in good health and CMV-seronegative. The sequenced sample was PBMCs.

CDR3 DNA sequence: TGTGCCAGCAGCTTATCTCGACGGGTTGATGGCTGGAGCACTGAAGCTTTCTTT. It encodes CASSLSRRVDGWSTEAFF. The genes are TRBV7-2 and TRBJ1-1; D ambiguous. CDR1 is SGHTA, CDR2 FQGNSA, per germline. The CDR3 runs to 18 residues. Trimming shortened V by 2 bases and J by 4 bases, and 23 bases separated the two germline ends.